Below, 25 T cell receptor beta chains from the same sample are listed, as sequenced in a study of cytomegalovirus exposure and HLA in healthy donors. The PCR was carried out with 60 Vbeta primers and 13 Jbeta primers. The repertoire was sequenced with immunoSEQ multiplex PCR; TCRdb's copy has only in-frame clones and lacks some. The sample holds 85,000 to 130,000 clones, about 75% seen once. What was sequenced was PBMCs. These receptors were obtained from a male donor in good health and CMV-seropositive.

The chain carries TRBV5-4 and TRBJ1-1; no clear D. This CDR3 is 15 amino acids long. In germline, CDR1 is SGHNT, CDR2 YYREEE (reference sequence). Trimming cost V 0 bases and J 1 base, with 10 bases left between them. The CDR3 reads CASSLGPPPNTEAFF. For the CDR3, the DNA is TGTGCCAGCAGCTTGGGGCCACCCCCGAACACTGAAGCTTTCTTT.

This clone appeared once. The chain has TRBV7-3 and TRBJ1-3; 8 bases fit TRBD1. In germline, CDR1 is SGHTA, CDR2 FQGTGA. CDR3 length: 16 residues. V was pared by 2 bases and J by 3 bases, with 6 bases of the junction left unmatched. The DNA for the CDR3 is TGTGCCAGCAGCTTACAGGGGGCGCGGAGTGGAAACACCATATATTTT. Translating it yields CASSLQGARSGNTIYF.

To note about this clone: Likely a read error: the CDR3 ends without its conserved phenylalanine or tryptophan. V is TRBV19 and J is TRBJ1-1; D remains unclear. Looked up from germline, CDR1 is LNHDA and CDR2 is SQIVND (reference sequence). Trimming removed 10 bases from V and 1 base from J, with 10 bases in between. This CDR3 region has 12 residues. CDR3: CATYSGNTEAFL. The CDR3 DNA reads as TGTGCCACTTACTCAGGGAACACTGAAGCTTTCCTT.

The count of this clone is one. This chain uses TRBV6-1 with TRBJ1-1; D is unresolved. The CDR3 length is 14 residues. Looked up from germline, CDR1 is MNHNS and CDR2 is SASEGT. The V end was cut by 5 bases, the J end by 4 bases, with 14 bases between. The CDR3 reads CASSPPGRSTEAFF. CDR3 bases: TGTGCCAGCAGTCCTCCTGGGAGGTCCACTGAAGCTTTCTTT.

This chain joins TRBV11-2 and TRBJ2-3; TRBD2 matches 11 bases. This CDR3 comprises 14 residues. Unmatched junction bases numbered 2, after V lost 6 bases and J lost 3 bases. Germline V lookup: CDR1 SGHAT, CDR2 FQNNGV. The CDR3 protein is CASRRLAGTDTQYF. The CDR3 DNA follows: TGTGCCAGCAGACGACTAGCGGGGACAGATACGCAGTATTTT. Using reference TRBV11-2 and TRBJ2-3 for the parts outside the CDR3, the full variable domain is EAGVAQSPRYKIIEKRQSVAFWCNPISGHATLYWYQQILGQGPKLLIQFQNNGVVDDSQLPKDRFSAERLKGVDSTLKIQPAKLEDSAVYLCASRRLAGTDTQYFGPGTRLTVL.

The chain links TRBV5-1 to TRBJ2-3, with TRBD2 matching 10 bases. Germline loops: CDR1 SGHRS, CDR2 YFSETQ. This CDR3 has 17 amino acids. V dropped 4 bases and J dropped 1; count of bases not matched to a gene: 9. The CDR3 bases are TGCGCCAGCAGCCTAACTCCAGCGGGGGGGCGCACAGATACGCAGTATTTT. This encodes CASSLTPAGGRTDTQYF.

V gene TRBV7-9 combines with J gene TRBJ2-7, with 9 bases identical to TRBD1. With 2 bases clipped from V and 8 bases from J, the junction kept 13 bases outside the gene matches. The CDR3 has 16 residues. Germline CDR1 SEHNR, CDR2 FQNEAQ (reference sequence). The CDR3 sequence: CASSLLSSGTGKKQYF. CDR3 nucleotides: TGTGCCAGCAGCTTATTGAGCTCCGGGACAGGGAAGAAGCAGTACTTC.

The chain links TRBV7-6 to TRBJ1-4; TRBD1 is a possible D gene (6 bases). The V and J ends lost 0 bases and 8 bases respectively, with 16 bases between them. The V gene's germline CDR1 is SGHVS and CDR2 FNYEAQ. The CDR3 spans 16 residues. CDR3 nucleotide sequence: TGTGCCAGCAGCTTAGCTTCGGGGGGCGCGGGGGAAAAACTGTTTTTT. Its protein is CASSLASGGAGEKLFF.

This chain connects TRBV2 to TRBJ2-7; 9 nucleotides match TRBD2. V shed 8 bases, J shed 5 bases, and the junction held 10 bases outside the gene matches. The germline gives CDR1 SNHLY, CDR2 FYNNEI. The CDR3 spans 14 residues. CDR3 residues: CASSAGGPVHEQYF. The CDR3 DNA sequence: TGTGCCAGCTCAGCGGGGGGCCCCGTCCACGAGCAGTACTTC. Together with reference TRBV2 and TRBJ2-7, the CDR3 gives the full variable domain: EPEVTQTPSHQVTQMGQEVILRCVPISNHLYFYWYRQILGQKVEFLVSFYNNEISEKSEIFDDQFSVERPDGSNFTLKIRSTKLEDSAMYFCASSAGGPVHEQYFGPGTRLTVT.

This chain connects TRBV10-1 to TRBJ2-5; TRBD1 might be the D (6 bases). Germline CDR1 and CDR2: WNHNN and SYGVQD (reference sequence). The CDR3 runs to 15 residues. V was cut by 3 bases and J by 4 bases, with 15 bases left in between. In DNA form, the CDR3 reads TGCGCCAGCAGTGACTCTAGGGAAGGGGGAGAGACCCAGTACTTC. Its protein product is CASSDSREGGETQYF.

This chain connects TRBV11-2 to TRBJ2-7, with 11 bases lining up with TRBD1. Germline trimming cut 3 bases from V and 3 bases from J; bases unmatched to any gene: 10. The CDR3 is 17 amino acids. Germline assignment: CDR1 SGHAT and CDR2 FQNNGV. This CDR3 is CASSLDTPGTGGYEQYF. CDR3 nucleotides: TGTGCCAGCAGCTTGGACACTCCCGGGACAGGGGGCTACGAGCAGTACTTC.

The J gene is TRBJ2-7, the V gene TRBV11-2; perhaps TRBD2 as D (6 bases). The CDR3 has 14 amino acids. V was pared by 5 bases and J by 7 bases, with 18 bases between. Germline CDR1 and CDR2: SGHAT and FQNNGV. Written as DNA, the CDR3 is TGTGCCAGCAGCCCCCTCACCCGGGGGTTGGAGCAGTACTTC. Translated: CASSPLTRGLEQYF.

This chain connects TRBV28 to TRBJ1-2, with 10 bases lining up with TRBD1. Unmatched junction bases numbered 8, after V lost 8 bases and J lost 2 bases. In germline, CDR1 is MDHEN, CDR2 SYDVKM. The CDR3 runs 15 residues. CDR3 sequence (DNA): TGTGCCAGCGCCCCTCCGGGACAGGGGAACTATGGCTACACCTTC. Translating gives CASAPPGQGNYGYTF.

The chain couples TRBV4-3 to TRBJ2-7, with 9 bases that match TRBD2. This CDR3 comprises 14 residues. Per germline, CDR1 LGHNA and CDR2 YSLEER. Trimming removed 0 bases from V and 9 bases from J; junction bases left unmatched: 6. For the CDR3, the DNA is TGCGCCAGCAGCCAAGAGATTAGCGGGGGACGGCAGTACTTC. Residues: CASSQEISGGRQYF.

The chain links TRBV11-3 to TRBJ2-5; 15 bases are a match to TRBD2. The CDR3 is 16 residues long. CDR1 and CDR2 (germline): SGHNT, YENEEA. J lost 5 bases, V lost 2 bases, and 3 bases had no gene match. The CDR3 nucleotides are TGTGCCAGCAGCTTACGGACTAGCGGGGGGGCCGAGACCCAGTACTTC. Translation gives CASSLRTSGGAETQYF.

The genes are TRBV30 and TRBJ1-3; D possibly corresponds to TRBD1 (6 bases). Between the trimmed V and J ends, which lost 0 bases and 2 bases, there was a span of 20 bases. Germline CDR1 reads GTSNPN; CDR2 reads SVGIG (reference sequence). The CDR3 is 18 residues long. The CDR3 sequence is CAWSVGGRGVGAGNTIYF. The CDR3, as DNA: TGTGCCTGGAGTGTAGGCGGCAGGGGCGTAGGAGCTGGAAACACCATATATTTT.

The chain carries TRBV4-1 and TRBJ2-1; D might be TRBD2 (5 bases). CDR1 and CDR2 from the germline V gene are MGHRA and YSYEKL. V lost 1 base, J lost 0 bases, and 10 bases lay in between. The CDR3 spans 16 residues. The CDR3 spells CASSQGLLFSYNEQFF. CDR3 DNA: TGCGCCAGCAGCCAAGGACTACTATTCTCCTACAATGAGCAGTTCTTC.

The chain combines TRBV10-2 with TRBJ2-2; TRBD1 aligns across 7 bases. Germline-derived CDR1 and CDR2 are WSHSY and SAAADI. The V and J ends lost 3 bases and 2 bases, in that order; junction bases with no gene match: 6. This CDR3 spans 16 amino acids. CDR3 DNA: TGCGCCAGCAGTGATGGATGGGACAGAAACACCGGGGAGCTGTTTTTT. The encoded protein is CASSDGWDRNTGELFF.

V is TRBV4-3 and J is TRBJ2-7; TRBD1 agrees at 8 bases. CDR1 and CDR2 from the germline V gene are LGHNA and YSLEER. V lost 5 bases and J lost 2; bases outside the gene matches: 5. This CDR3 is 14 amino acids long. The CDR3 is CASSLYRGAYEQYF. CDR3 coding DNA: TGCGCCAGCAGCTTATACAGGGGGGCCTACGAGCAGTACTTC.

The chain recombines TRBV7-2 with TRBJ1-6, with D maybe TRBD1 (6 bases). The CDR3 consists of 14 residues. Per the germline V gene, CDR1 is SGHTA and CDR2 is FQGNSA. The V end was cut by 5 bases, the J end by 7 bases, with 12 bases between. The CDR3 DNA is TGTGCCAGCAGCCTCACAACAGGGAATTCACCCCTCCACTTT. This codes for CASSLTTGNSPLHF.

DNA for the CDR3: TGTGCCAGCTCGTCCCAAACAGCCTATGGCTACACCTTC. Encoded protein: CASSSQTAYGYTF. J is TRBJ1-2 and V is TRBV18, with D uncertain. Germline CDR1 is KGHSH and CDR2 is LQKENI. Trimming left V 6 bases short and J 4 bases short, with 12 bases between. This CDR3 region has 13 residues.

The table lists this clone with a few counts. The chain carries TRBV30 and TRBJ1-2; TRBD1 might be the D (6 bases). This CDR3 contains 14 residues. Germline CDR1 reads GTSNPN; CDR2 reads SVGIG (reference sequence). The V gene lost 1 base and the J gene lost 1 base, with 10 bases spanning the gap. CDR3 DNA: TGTGCCTGGAGTGGAAACAGGGTTAACTATGGCTACACCTTC. Protein sequence: CAWSGNRVNYGYTF.

Here the CDR3 reads CASSLDRGNSPLHF. CDR3 coding DNA: TGCGCCAGCAGCTTGGACAGGGGGAATTCACCCCTCCACTTT. J is TRBJ1-6 and V is TRBV5-1, with TRBD1 matching 8 bases. Losses at the gene ends were 0 bases for V and 7 bases for J; bases not matched to a gene: 0. This CDR3 has 14 residues. The germline CDR1 and CDR2 sequences are SGHRS and YFSETQ.

The rearrangement uses TRBV10-3 and TRBJ2-7; possible D gene TRBD1, 6 bases. The germline V and J ends were trimmed by 2 bases and 3 bases, with 23 bases remaining between them. The CDR3 runs 18 residues. The germline V gene has CDR1 ENHRY and CDR2 SYGVKD. As DNA, the CDR3 is TGTGCCATCAGTGAGCGAGCTTGGGGGATGGGGGACAACTACGAGCAGTACTTC. Residues: CAISERAWGMGDNYEQYF.

This clone turned up a few times. This chain links TRBV7-9 with TRBJ2-1; a weak D match, TRBD1 (5 bases). This CDR3 is 15 amino acids long. Germline values: CDR1 SEHNR, CDR2 FQNEAQ (reference sequence). V was pared by 4 bases and J by 0 bases, with 10 bases between. Here the CDR3 reads CASSYDSTSYNEQFF. The CDR3 nucleotides are TGTGCCAGCAGCTATGACAGTACCTCCTACAATGAGCAGTTCTTC.